This T cell receptor (beta chain) was retrieved from a study of OX40 agonist ivuxolimab in advanced cancers. Trimming stripped 4 bases from V and 6 bases from J, with 18 bases between. This CDR3 is built from 15 residues. CDR1 is MGHRA, CDR2 YSYEKL, per germline. Profiled with immunoSEQ multiplex PCR; TCRdb holds only in-frame clones, not every one. The repertoire has nearly 70,000 clones, about 84% of them found once; the top ten carry 6% to 7.5%. This chain links TRBV4-1 with TRBJ1-2; D remains unclear. The sample consisted of CD4+ or CD8+ T cells sorted from blood, taken in a trial of the OX40 agonist ivuxolimab. The receptor's source is an adult with an advanced solid tumor such as melanoma, head and neck, liver or kidney cancer. CDR3 loop: CASSRPGTLRDGYTF. As DNA, the CDR3 is TGCGCCAGCAGCCGTCCCGGAACCCTCCGGGATGGCTACACCTTC.